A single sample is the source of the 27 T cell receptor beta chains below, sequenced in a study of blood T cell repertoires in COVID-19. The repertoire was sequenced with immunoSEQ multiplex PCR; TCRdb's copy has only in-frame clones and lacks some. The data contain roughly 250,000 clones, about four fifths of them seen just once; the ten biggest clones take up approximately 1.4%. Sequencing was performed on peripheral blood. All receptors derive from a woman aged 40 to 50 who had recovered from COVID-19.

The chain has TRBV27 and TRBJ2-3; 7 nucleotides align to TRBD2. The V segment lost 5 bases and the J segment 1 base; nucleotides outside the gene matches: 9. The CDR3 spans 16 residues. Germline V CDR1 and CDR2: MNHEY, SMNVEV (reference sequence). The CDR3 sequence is CASSLLRGSGTDTQYF. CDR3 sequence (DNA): TGTGCCAGCAGTCTATTGCGGGGGAGTGGCACAGATACGCAGTATTTT.

CDR3 nucleotides: TGCGCCAGCGCAGGACAGGGGGCGTCGGCTGAAGCTTTCTTT. This gives the protein CASAGQGASAEAFF. J is TRBJ1-1 and V is TRBV10-2, with TRBD1 matching 11 bases. The germline gives CDR1 WSHSY, CDR2 SAAADI. With V trimmed by 8 bases and J by 6 bases, 8 bases remained unmatched. The CDR3 runs to 14 residues.

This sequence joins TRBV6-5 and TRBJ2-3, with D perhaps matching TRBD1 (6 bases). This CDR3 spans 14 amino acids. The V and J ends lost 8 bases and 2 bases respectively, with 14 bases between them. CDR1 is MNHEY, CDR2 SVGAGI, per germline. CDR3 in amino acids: CASYTWDITDTQYF. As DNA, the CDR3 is TGTGCCAGCTACACTTGGGACATCACAGATACGCAGTATTTT.

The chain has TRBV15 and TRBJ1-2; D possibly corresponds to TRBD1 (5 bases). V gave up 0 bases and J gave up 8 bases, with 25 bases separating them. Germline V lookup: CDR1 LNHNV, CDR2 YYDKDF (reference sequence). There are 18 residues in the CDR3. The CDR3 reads CATSRDPGLRDGLRGYTF. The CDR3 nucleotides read TGTGCCACCAGCAGAGACCCGGGACTCAGGGACGGTTTGAGGGGCTACACCTTC.

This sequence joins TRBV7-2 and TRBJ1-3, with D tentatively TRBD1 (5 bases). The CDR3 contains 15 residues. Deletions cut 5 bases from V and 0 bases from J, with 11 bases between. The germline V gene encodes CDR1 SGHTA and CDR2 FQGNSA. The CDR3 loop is CASSRDRFSGNTIYF. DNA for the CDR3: TGTGCCAGCAGCCGTGACAGATTCTCTGGAAACACCATATATTTT. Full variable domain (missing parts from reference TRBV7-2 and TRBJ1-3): GAGVSQSPSNKVTEKGKDVELRCDPISGHTALYWYRQSLGQGLEFLIYFQGNSAPDKSGLPSDRFSAERTGGSVSTLTIQRTQQEDSAVYLCASSRDRFSGNTIYFGEGSWLTVV.

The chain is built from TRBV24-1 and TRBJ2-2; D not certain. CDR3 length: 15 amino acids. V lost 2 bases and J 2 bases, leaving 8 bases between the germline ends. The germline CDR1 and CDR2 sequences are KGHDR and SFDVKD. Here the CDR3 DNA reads TGTGCCACCAGTGATTCCCCAGGCAACACCGGGGAGCTGTTTTTT. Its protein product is CATSDSPGNTGELFF.

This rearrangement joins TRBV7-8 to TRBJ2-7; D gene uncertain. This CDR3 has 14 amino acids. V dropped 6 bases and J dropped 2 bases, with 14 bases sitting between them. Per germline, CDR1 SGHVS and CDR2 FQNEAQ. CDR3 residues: CASSSGQLPYEQYF. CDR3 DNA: TGTGCCAGCAGTTCCGGTCAACTCCCCTACGAGCAGTACTTC. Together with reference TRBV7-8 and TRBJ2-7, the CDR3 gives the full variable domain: GAGVSQSPRYKVAKRGQDVALRCDPISGHVSLFWYQQALGQGPEFLTYFQNEAQLDKSGLPSDRFFAERPEGSVSTLKIQRTQQEDSAVYLCASSSGQLPYEQYFGPGTRLTVT.

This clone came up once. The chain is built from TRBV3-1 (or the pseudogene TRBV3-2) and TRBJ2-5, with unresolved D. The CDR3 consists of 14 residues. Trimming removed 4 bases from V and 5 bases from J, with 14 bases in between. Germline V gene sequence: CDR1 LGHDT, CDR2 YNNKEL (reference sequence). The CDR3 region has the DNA TGTGCCAGCAGCCGGGCCTACTCTGGGGAGACCCAGTACTTC. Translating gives CASSRAYSGETQYF.

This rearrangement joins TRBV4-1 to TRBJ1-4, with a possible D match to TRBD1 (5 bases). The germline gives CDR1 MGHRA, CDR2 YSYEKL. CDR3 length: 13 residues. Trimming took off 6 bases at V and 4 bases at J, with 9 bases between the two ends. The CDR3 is CASRGRVNEKLFF. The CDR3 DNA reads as TGCGCCAGCAGGGGCAGGGTTAATGAAAAACTGTTTTTT.

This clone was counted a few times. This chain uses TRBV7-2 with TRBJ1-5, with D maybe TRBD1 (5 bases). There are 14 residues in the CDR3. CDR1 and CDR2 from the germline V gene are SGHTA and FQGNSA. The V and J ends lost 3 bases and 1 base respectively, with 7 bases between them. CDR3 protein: CASSLRQSNQPQHF. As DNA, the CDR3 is TGTGCCAGCAGCTTGCGACAGAGCAATCAGCCCCAGCATTTT.

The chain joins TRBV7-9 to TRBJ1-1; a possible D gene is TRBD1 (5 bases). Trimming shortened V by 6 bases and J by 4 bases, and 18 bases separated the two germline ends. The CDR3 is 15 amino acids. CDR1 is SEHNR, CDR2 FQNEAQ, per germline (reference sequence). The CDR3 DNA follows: TGTGCCAGCAGGGGGGGTGGTTGGGCAGGCACTGAAGCTTTCTTT. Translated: CASRGGGWAGTEAFF.

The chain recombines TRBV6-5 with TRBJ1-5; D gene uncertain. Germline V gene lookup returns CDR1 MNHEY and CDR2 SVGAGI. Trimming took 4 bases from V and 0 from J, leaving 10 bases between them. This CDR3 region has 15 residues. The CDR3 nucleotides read TGTGCCAGCAGTTCCCTCGTTAATAGCAATCAGCCCCAGCATTTT. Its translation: CASSSLVNSNQPQHF.

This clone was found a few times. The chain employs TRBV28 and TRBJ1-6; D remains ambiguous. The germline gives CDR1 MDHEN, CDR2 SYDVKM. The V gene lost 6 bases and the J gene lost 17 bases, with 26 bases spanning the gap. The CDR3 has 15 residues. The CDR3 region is CASRAQAAELLRIHF. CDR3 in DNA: TGTGCCAGCAGAGCTCAGGCCGCCGAGCTCCTACGAATCCACTTT.

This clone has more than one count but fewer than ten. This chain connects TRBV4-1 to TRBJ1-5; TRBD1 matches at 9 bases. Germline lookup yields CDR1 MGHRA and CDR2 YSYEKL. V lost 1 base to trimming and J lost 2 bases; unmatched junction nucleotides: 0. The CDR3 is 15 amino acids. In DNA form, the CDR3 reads TGCGCCAGCAGCCAAGGACAGGGGGGCAATCAGCCCCAGCATTTT. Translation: CASSQGQGGNQPQHF.

The CDR3 sequence is CASSPFGTAQETQYF. The CDR3 bases are TGTGCCAGCTCCCCTTTCGGGACAGCCCAAGAGACCCAGTACTTC. This chain uses TRBV18 with TRBJ2-5; 7 bases align to TRBD1. The CDR3 length is 15 residues. V shed 6 bases, J shed 1 base, and the junction held 8 bases outside the gene matches. Germline assignment: CDR1 KGHSH and CDR2 LQKENI.

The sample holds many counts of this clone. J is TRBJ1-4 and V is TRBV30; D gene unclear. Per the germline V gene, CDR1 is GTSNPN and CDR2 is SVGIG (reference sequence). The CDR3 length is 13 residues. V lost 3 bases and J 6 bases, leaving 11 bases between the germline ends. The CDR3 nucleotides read TGTGCCTGGAGGAGGGCATTGGATGAAAAACTGTTTTTT. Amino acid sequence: CAWRRALDEKLFF. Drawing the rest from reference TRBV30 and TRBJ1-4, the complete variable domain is SQTIHQWPATLVQPVGSPLSLECTVEGTSNPNLYWYRQAAGRGLQLLFYSVGIGQISSEVPQNLSASRPQDRQFILSSKKLLLSDSGFYLCAWRRALDEKLFFGSGTQLSVL.

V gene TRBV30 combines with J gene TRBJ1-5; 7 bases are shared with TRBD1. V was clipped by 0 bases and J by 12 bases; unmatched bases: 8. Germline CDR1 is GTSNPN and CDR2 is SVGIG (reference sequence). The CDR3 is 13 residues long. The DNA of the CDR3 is TGTGCCTGGAGTGTAGTCTCTCGACAGGGCCAGCATTTT. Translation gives CAWSVVSRQGQHF.

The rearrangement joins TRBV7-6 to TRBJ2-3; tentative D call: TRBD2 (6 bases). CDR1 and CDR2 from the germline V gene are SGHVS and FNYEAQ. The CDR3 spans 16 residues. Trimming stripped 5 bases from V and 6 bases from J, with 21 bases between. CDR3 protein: CASSLSYRDSTDTQYF. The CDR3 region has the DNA TGTGCCAGCAGCCTATCCTACCGGGACTCAACGGATACGCAGTATTTT.

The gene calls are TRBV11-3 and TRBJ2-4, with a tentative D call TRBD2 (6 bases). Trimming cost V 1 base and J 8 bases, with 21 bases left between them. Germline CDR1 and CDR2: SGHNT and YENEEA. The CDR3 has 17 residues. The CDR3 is CASSLGGAPGPPYIQYF. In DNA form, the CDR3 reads TGTGCCAGCAGCTTAGGCGGGGCTCCGGGACCCCCATACATTCAGTACTTC.

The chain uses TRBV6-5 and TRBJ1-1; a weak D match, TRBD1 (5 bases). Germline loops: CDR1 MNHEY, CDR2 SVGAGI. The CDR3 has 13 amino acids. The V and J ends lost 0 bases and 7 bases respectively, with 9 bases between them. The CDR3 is CASSYSRGLEAFF. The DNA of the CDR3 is TGTGCCAGCAGTTACTCGCGGGGCCTTGAAGCTTTCTTT.

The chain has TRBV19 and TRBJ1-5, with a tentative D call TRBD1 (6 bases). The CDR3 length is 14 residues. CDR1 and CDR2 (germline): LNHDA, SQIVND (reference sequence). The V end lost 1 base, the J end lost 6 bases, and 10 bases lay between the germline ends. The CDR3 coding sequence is TGTGCCAGTAGTATAGTGGGGGCAGGTCAGCCCCAGCATTTT. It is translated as CASSIVGAGQPQHF.

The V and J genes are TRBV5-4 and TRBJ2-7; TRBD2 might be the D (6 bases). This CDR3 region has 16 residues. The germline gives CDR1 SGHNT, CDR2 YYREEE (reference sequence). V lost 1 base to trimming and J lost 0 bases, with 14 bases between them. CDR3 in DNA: TGTGCCAGCAGCTTGTCAAGCGGGCTCCTCTCCTACGAGCAGTACTTC. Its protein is CASSLSSGLLSYEQYF.

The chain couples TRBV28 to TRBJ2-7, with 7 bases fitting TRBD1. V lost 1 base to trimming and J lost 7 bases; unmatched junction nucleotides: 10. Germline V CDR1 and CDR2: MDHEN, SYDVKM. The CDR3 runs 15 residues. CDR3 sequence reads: CASSLSYRGAREQYF. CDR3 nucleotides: TGTGCCAGCAGTTTATCCTACAGGGGAGCGCGTGAGCAGTACTTC. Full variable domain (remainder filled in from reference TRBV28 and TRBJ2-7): DVKVTQSSRYLVKRTGEKVFLECVQDMDHENMFWYRQDPGLGLRLIYFSYDVKMKEKGDIPEGYSVSREKKERFSLILESASTNQTSMYLCASSLSYRGAREQYFGPGTRLTVT.

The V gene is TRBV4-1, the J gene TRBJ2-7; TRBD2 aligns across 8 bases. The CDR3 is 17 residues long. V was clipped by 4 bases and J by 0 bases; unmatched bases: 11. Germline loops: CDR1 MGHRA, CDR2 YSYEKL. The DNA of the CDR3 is TGCGCCAGCAGCCCCCAAGGGCAGCGGGGGAGCTCCTACGAGCAGTACTTC. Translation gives CASSPQGQRGSSYEQYF.

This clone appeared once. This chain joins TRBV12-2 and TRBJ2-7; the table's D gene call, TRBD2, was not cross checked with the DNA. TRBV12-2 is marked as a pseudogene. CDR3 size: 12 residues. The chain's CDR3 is CAKRGGTYEQYF. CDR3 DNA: TGTGCAAAGAGAGGCGGTACCTACGAGCAGTACTTC.

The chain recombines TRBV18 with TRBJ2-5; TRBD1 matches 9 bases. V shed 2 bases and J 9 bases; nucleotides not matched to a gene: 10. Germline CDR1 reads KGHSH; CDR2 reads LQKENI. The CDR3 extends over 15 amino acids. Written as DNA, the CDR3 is TGTGCCAGCTCACCAGGACAGGGGATGGTTGAGGCCCAGTACTTC. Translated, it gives CASSPGQGMVEAQYF. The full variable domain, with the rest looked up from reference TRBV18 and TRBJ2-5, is NAGVMQNPRHLVRRRGQEARLRCSPMKGHSHVYWYRQLPEEGLKFMVYLQKENIIDESGMPKERFSAEFPKEGPSILRIQQVVRGDSAAYFCASSPGQGMVEAQYFGPGTRLLVL.

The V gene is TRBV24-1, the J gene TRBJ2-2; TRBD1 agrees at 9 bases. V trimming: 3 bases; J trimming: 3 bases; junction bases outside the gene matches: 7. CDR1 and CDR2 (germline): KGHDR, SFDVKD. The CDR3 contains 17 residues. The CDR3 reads CATSDLPTGGDTGELFF. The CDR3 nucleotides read TGTGCCACCAGTGATCTACCGACAGGGGGGGACACCGGGGAGCTGTTTTTT.